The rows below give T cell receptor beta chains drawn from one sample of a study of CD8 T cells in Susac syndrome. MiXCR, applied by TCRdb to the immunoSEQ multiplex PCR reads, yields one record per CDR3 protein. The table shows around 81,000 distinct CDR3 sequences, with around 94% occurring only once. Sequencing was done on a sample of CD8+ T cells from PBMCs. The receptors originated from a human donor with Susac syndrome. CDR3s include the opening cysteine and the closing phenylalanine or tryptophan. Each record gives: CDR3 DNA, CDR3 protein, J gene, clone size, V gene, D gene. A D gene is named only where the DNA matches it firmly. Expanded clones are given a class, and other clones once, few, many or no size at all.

TGTGCCAGCAGTTTATCGTCCGGCGGGACAGGCCCCAATGAGCAGTTCTTC | CASSLSSGGTGPNEQFF | TRBJ2-1 | once | TRBV28 | TRBD1
TGTGCCAACAGTTTAGGCTACGAGCAGTACTTC | CANSLGYEQYF | TRBJ2-7 | once | TRBV27 | .
TGCGCCAGCAGCCACTTACACGGCCACTACAATGAGCAGTTCTTC | CASSHLHGHYNEQFF | TRBJ2-1 | . | TRBV4-3 | .
TGTGCCAGCAGCCAAGGGTGGGCGCTACTTTATGGCTACACCTTC | CASSQGWALLYGYTF | TRBJ1-2 | . | TRBV3-1 | .
TGCAGTGCTAGCGTGACCCGGGCGAACAATGAGCAGTTCTTC | CSASVTRANNEQFF | TRBJ2-1 | . | TRBV20-1 | .
TGTGCCAGTACGAGAGCGGGAGAGACAGATACGCAGTATTTT | CASTRAGETDTQYF | TRBJ2-3 | . | TRBV19 | TRBD2
TGTGCCAGCAGCTTAGTCCCGGGACCGACCCTCACAGATACGCAGTATTTT | CASSLVPGPTLTDTQYF | TRBJ2-3 | . | TRBV7-8 | .
TGTGCCAGCAGTGCTAGCGGGAGTGGAAGTCCTGGAGATACGCAGTATTTT | CASSASGSGSPGDTQYF | TRBJ2-3 | . | TRBV6-1 | TRBD2
TGTGCCAGCAGCCCCCACCAGCTCTCCTACAATGAGCAGTTCTTC | CASSPHQLSYNEQFF | TRBJ2-1 | . | TRBV9 | .
TGTGCCAGCAGAAACGGAGATGTCAATGAGCAGTTCTTC | CASRNGDVNEQFF | TRBJ2-1 | . | TRBV27 | .
TGTGCCAGCAGCTTAGGTTCCGGCGGGAGGGACCAAGAGACCCAGTACTTC | CASSLGSGGRDQETQYF | TRBJ2-5 | . | TRBV11-2 | TRBD2
TGTGCCACCCGACTAGCGGGAGAGGTAGATACGCAGTATTTT | CATRLAGEVDTQYF | TRBJ2-3 | . | TRBV15 | TRBD2
TGTGCCAGCCGGACAGGGAGGAATCAGCCCCAGCATTTT | CASRTGRNQPQHF | TRBJ1-5 | . | TRBV6-5 | TRBD1
TGTGCCAGCAGCTTAACACCGGACCCGACCTACGAGCAGTACTTC | CASSLTPDPTYEQYF | TRBJ2-7 | . | TRBV7-3 | .
TGTGCCAGCAGTTACGCCGGGGGACCGCGGAATGAGCAGTTCTTC | CASSYAGGPRNEQFF | TRBJ2-1 | . | TRBV6-5 | .
TGTGCCAGCAGCGTAGATCCCGCCCGAGATAGCTACGGGATAGATACGCAGTATTTT | CASSVDPARDSYGIDTQYF | TRBJ2-3 | . | TRBV9 | .
TGTGCCAGCAGCCCGGCCCTAGCGGGGACCTACGAGCAGTACTTC | CASSPALAGTYEQYF | TRBJ2-7 | . | TRBV7-9 | TRBD2
TGTGCCAGCAGTTTCTCAGGGAATAGCAATCAGCCCCAGCATTTT | CASSFSGNSNQPQHF | TRBJ1-5 | . | TRBV12-3/TRBV12-4 | .
TGTGCCATCAGTGAGGTACTAGCGGGGGACAATGAGCAGTTCTTC | CAISEVLAGDNEQFF | TRBJ2-1 | . | TRBV10-3 | TRBD2
TGTGCCAGCAACCCCCGGGGGACAGGGTATATCCCCGGGGAGCTGTTTTTT | CASNPRGTGYIPGELFF | TRBJ2-2 | . | TRBV2 | TRBD1
TGCAGCGTTGATTTCGGACAGGGGGATGGCTACACCTTC | CSVDFGQGDGYTF | TRBJ1-2 | . | TRBV29-1 | TRBD1
TGTGCCAGCAGACTAGCGAATGCCGGGGAGCTGTTTTTT | CASRLANAGELFF | TRBJ2-2 | . | TRBV28 | TRBD2
TGTGCCAGCAGCTTTATACTAGAAAGAAATGAGCAGTTCTTC | CASSFILERNEQFF | TRBJ2-1 | . | TRBV11-2 | .
TGTGCCAGCAGTTTATGGGATCATAACTATGGCTACACCTTC | CASSLWDHNYGYTF | TRBJ1-2 | . | TRBV12-3/TRBV12-4 | .
TGTGCCAGCAGCCCCACCACAAACAGAGGGGAGACCCAGTACTTC | CASSPTTNRGETQYF | TRBJ2-5 | . | TRBV7-2 | .
TGCAGTGCTAGTCTGCTAGCGGGAGCCCCCGGGGATGAGCAGTTCTTC | CSASLLAGAPGDEQFF | TRBJ2-1 | . | TRBV20-1 | TRBD2
TGTGCCAGTACCTCCGGGCCGACCTACGAGCAGTACTTC | CASTSGPTYEQYF | TRBJ2-7 | . | TRBV19 | .
TGCGCCAGCAGCCACTACGTCGAGGCTGAGCAGTTCTTC | CASSHYVEAEQFF | TRBJ2-1 | . | TRBV4-1 | .
TGTGCCAGCAGCTTAGAATGGGGGGCTTGGACGCAGTATTTT | CASSLEWGAWTQYF | TRBJ2-3 | . | TRBV7-8 | .
TGTGCCAGCAGCTTAGAAATTGGGGCTCGAGGAAATGAGCAGTTCTTC | CASSLEIGARGNEQFF | TRBJ2-1 | . | TRBV7-8 | .
TGTGCCAGCTCACCACCGACGGAATTCTATGGCTACACCTTC | CASSPPTEFYGYTF | TRBJ1-2 | . | TRBV18 | .
TGCGCCAGCAGCCAAGGGGGACAGGGGAACACTGAAGCTTTCTTT | CASSQGGQGNTEAFF | TRBJ1-1 | . | TRBV4-1 | TRBD1
TGTGCCAGCAGCTTGACAGGGGTGCTAGCCAAAAACATTCAGTACTTC | CASSLTGVLAKNIQYF | TRBJ2-4 | . | TRBV7-9 | TRBD1
TGTGCCAGCAGTTACCAAGGGACAGTTGTAGGCTACACCTTC | CASSYQGTVVGYTF | TRBJ1-2 | . | TRBV6-5 | TRBD1
TGTGCCTGGAGTCAGACAGCGAACTCCTACGAGCAGTACTTC | CAWSQTANSYEQYF | TRBJ2-7 | . | TRBV30 | .
TGTGCCAGCTCCCACCTACAGGTCTCTGGGGCCAACGTCCTGACTTTC | CASSHLQVSGANVLTF | TRBJ2-6 | . | TRBV28 | .
TGTGCCAGCAGCTTAGCGGAGAGGGGGTACGAGCAGTACTTC | CASSLAERGYEQYF | TRBJ2-7 | . | TRBV7-9 | .
TGCAGTGCCGCTCGGGACTCGGAATGGAACACTGAAGCTTTCTTT | CSAARDSEWNTEAFF | TRBJ1-1 | . | TRBV20-1 | .
TGTGCCAGCAGCGGGAGTAGCACAGATACGCAGTATTTT | CASSGSSTDTQYF | TRBJ2-3 | few | TRBV6-4 | .
TGTGCCAGCAGCTTGGGGGCGGGGGCCGATAATTCACCCCTCCACTTT | CASSLGAGADNSPLHF | TRBJ1-6 | . | TRBV5-6 | .
TGTGCCAGTAGTATGGGCGGTAATGAGCAGTTCTTC | CASSMGGNEQFF | TRBJ2-1 | . | TRBV19 | .
TGTGCCAGCAGTTACCGGGGGGCTTGGGAGACCCAGTACTTC | CASSYRGAWETQYF | TRBJ2-5 | . | TRBV6-5 | .
TGTGCCAGCAGCCACCCCGGGACCTATGGCTACACCTTC | CASSHPGTYGYTF | TRBJ1-2 | . | TRBV14 | .
TGTGCCAGCAGTTTATGGTACGGGGAGCTGTTTTTT | CASSLWYGELFF | TRBJ2-2 | . | TRBV27 | .
TGTGCCAGCAGCTCGGAGTGGGGGGGCACTGAAGCTTTCTTT | CASSSEWGGTEAFF | TRBJ1-1 | . | TRBV7-8 | .
TGTGCCAGCAGTACCGGGTTTCCCCACGAGCAGTACTTC | CASSTGFPHEQYF | TRBJ2-7 | . | TRBV6-2/TRBV6-3 | .
TGTGCCATCAGTGACCCGTACAGGCCTAACTCCTACAATGAGCAGTTCTTC | CAISDPYRPNSYNEQFF | TRBJ2-1 | . | TRBV10-3 | .
TGTGCCAGCAGCCAAGTCTACTTGCTGGAGGGCGCCTACGAGCAGTACTTC | CASSQVYLLEGAYEQYF | TRBJ2-7 | . | TRBV3-1 | .
TGTGCCAGCGGCCCGACGGCTTCCTACGAGCAGTACTTC | CASGPTASYEQYF | TRBJ2-7 | . | TRBV12-3/TRBV12-4 | .
TGTGCCAGCAGTTGGAGGGAGGGTCGAGGGAATGAGCAGTTCTTC | CASSWREGRGNEQFF | TRBJ2-1 | once | TRBV13 | TRBD2
TGCAGTGCTAGAGATCAGGGTGAGGGCCTCCAAGAGACCCAGTACTTC | CSARDQGEGLQETQYF | TRBJ2-5 | . | TRBV20-1 | .
TGTGCCTTGCAGGGACTTACCTACGAGCAGTACTTC | CALQGLTYEQYF | TRBJ2-7 | . | TRBV7-9 | .
TGCAGTGCTTCGGACAGGGGGTTATGGTACGAGCAGTACTTC | CSASDRGLWYEQYF | TRBJ2-7 | . | TRBV20-1 | TRBD1
TGCGCCAGCAGCCAATTTTCAGGAAATTACGAGCAGTACTTC | CASSQFSGNYEQYF | TRBJ2-7 | . | TRBV4-3 | .
TGTGCCAGCAGCGTAGGGCTAGCGGACCACGAGCAGTACTTC | CASSVGLADHEQYF | TRBJ2-7 | once | TRBV9 | TRBD2
TGTGCCAGCAGTCCCGCTGCCTCCACGAACACCGGGGAGCTGTTTTTT | CASSPAASTNTGELFF | TRBJ2-2 | . | TRBV27 | .
TGTGCCAGCTCACCCCGGTCCCCTGTAAGATATGGCTACACCTTC | CASSPRSPVRYGYTF | TRBJ1-2 | . | TRBV18 | .
TGTGCCAGCCAGTTTCCCACCGGGGAGCTGTTTTTT | CASQFPTGELFF | TRBJ2-2 | once | TRBV12-3/TRBV12-4 | .
TGTGCCAGCAGTGCGGCGGGGGCGGGTGAGCAGTACTTC | CASSAAGAGEQYF | TRBJ2-7 | . | TRBV6-5 | .
TGTGCCAGCAGTACTACTAGCGGGACGAACTACAATGAGCAGTTCTTC | CASSTTSGTNYNEQFF | TRBJ2-1 | . | TRBV7-9 | TRBD2